Presented here are 2 T cell receptor beta chains from one specimen sequenced in a study of CD8 T cells in ankylosing spondylitis. TCRdb reprocessed the 5' RACE reads with MiXCR, giving one entry per CDR3 protein. Of roughly 35,000 distinct CDR3 sequences in the sample, around 15% were seen once. The source material was synovial fluid, either unsorted or a sorted T cell fraction (not recorded which). These receptors came from a male donor with ankylosing spondylitis.

The rearrangement links TRBV6-1 to TRBJ2-1, with unresolved D. V lost 5 bases and J 7 bases, leaving 9 bases between the germline ends. Germline values: CDR1 MNHNS, CDR2 SASEGT. The CDR3 is 12 residues long. The CDR3 here is CASSPDPNEQFF. The CDR3 DNA sequence: TGTGCCAGCAGTCCGGACCCGAATGAGCAGTTCTTC.

The chain joins TRBV12-5 to TRBJ1-2; D not resolved. Deletions cut 5 bases from V and 0 bases from J, with 10 bases between. CDR1 is LGHNT, CDR2 FRNRAP, per germline. This CDR3 has 14 amino acids. The CDR3 sequence: CASGPLVPNYGYTF. The DNA of the CDR3 is TGTGCTAGTGGTCCCTTGGTCCCTAACTATGGCTACACCTTC.